The source of this TCR beta chain is a study of cytotoxic CD8 clonotypes in ibrutinib-treated CLL. Whole-study context: Responses comprised around 24 partial and 2 complete; at median roughly 70 months, roughly 15 remained remitted and around 12 progressed. Response material was collected after a median around 12 months of treatment, range 6 to 36. Samples averaged approximately 240,000 productive templates and 90,000 to 95,000 productive rearrangements. Points from the study as a whole: Rising at ibrutinib response, clonality subsequently fell back toward baseline at progression.

Note on this clone: Its specificity is not known.

Here immunoSEQ multiplex PCR was the method, and the copy in TCRdb shows in-frame clones only, minus some. The table includes 45,000 to 60,000 clones, 55% to 65% detected once. The receptor was derived from a human donor with chronic lymphocytic leukemia. The starting material was PBMCs, obtained after 24 months of ibrutinib treatment.

CDR3 sequence reads: CASSPPTGTGAYEQYF. As DNA, the CDR3 is TGTGCCAGCAGCCCCCCAACCGGGACAGGGGCCTACGAGCAGTACTTC. The chain is built from TRBV5-6 and TRBJ2-7; 10 bases map to TRBD1. Trimming took 4 bases from V and 2 from J; bases not matched to a gene: 9. CDR1 and CDR2 (germline): SGHDT, YYEEEE. The CDR3 covers 16 residues.